The clone carrying this T cell receptor beta chain has only a few counts. Germline assignment: CDR1 SQVTM and CDR2 ANQGSEA. The CDR3 covers 13 residues. The ends were cut back, 3 bases at V and 0 bases at J, with 8 bases in the middle. The sample is drawn from a study of sequential checkpoint blockade in melanoma. The overall study: Arm A got nivolumab then ipilimumab; arm B the reverse, 1:1. After both sequences, patients received maintenance nivolumab.

Method: immunoSEQ multiplex PCR; TCRdb's copy keeps in-frame clones and lacks some. The data hold some 18,000 clones, with 70% to 80% observed a single time. Regarding treatment: randomized to nivolumab then ipilimumab (arm A) or the reverse (arm B). From thawed PBMCs, live CD3+CD8+ cells negative for CD19 and CD56 were sorted. Here the sequenced sample was CD8+ T cells sorted from blood (inferred from file names), taken from a patient given nivolumab and ipilimumab in sequence. The source of this sequence is a human donor with melanoma. The rearrangement links TRBV29-1 to TRBJ1-2; D gene unclear. The CDR3 here is CSVEVETNYGYTF. The DNA of the CDR3 is TGCAGCGTTGAGGTGGAGACTAACTATGGCTACACCTTC.